Below, one T cell receptor beta chain is given with its context. What this receptor recognizes is not known. No much larger clone exists at a distance of one base, and base qualities are not known. Reading the label with the study, this specimen's time point is: cycle 1 day 1 (C1D1), immediately before nivolumab initiation. All trial patients had relapsed after autologous stem cell transplantation, with cohorts A, B and C differing in prior brentuximab vedotin exposure. A total of around 60 patients with relapsed/refractory classical Hodgkin lymphoma made up the trial cohort, and each patient's best overall response was complete response, partial response or progressive disease. In the multi-cohort phase II CheckMate 205 trial, trial patients received single-agent nivolumab. An independent review committee assessed best overall response by applying the 2007 International Working Group response criteria. Trial PBMCs were obtained immediately prior to nivolumab initiation (C1D1) and on therapy at cycle 2 day 1 and cycle 4 day 1. Peripheral blood was collected in 8 mL Vacutainer Cell Preparation Tubes, from which PBMCs were isolated by centrifugation and then cryopreserved.

The data are from a study of PD-1 blockade in classical Hodgkin lymphoma (dated by TCRdb to about 2020). A note on the overall study: Nivolumab dosing was 3 mg/kg intravenously every 2 weeks, continuing until either disease progression or unacceptable toxicity. The study used TCR beta sequencing and CyTOF to define a peripheral blood immune signature of response to PD-1 blockade in classical Hodgkin lymphoma. General conclusions and limits of the study: The study covered only a single clinical trial cohort, and the causes of the repertoire differences, possibly disease activity or prior therapy, were still not defined. Lower diversity was seen in patients whose nivolumab began less than 1 year after ASCT, and these patients were left out of later analyses so that immune reconstitution would not confound the results. Baseline diversity similar to that of newly diagnosed patients was observed in trial patients achieving complete response, whereas significantly lower diversity was observed in partial responders and progressors. Baseline TCR diversity was reported to be lower in newly diagnosed patients than in healthy donors and to be lower still in relapsed/refractory patients. By C4D1, a significant rise was seen in CD4+ TCR diversity but not in CD8+ TCR diversity (p=0.0027 vs p=0.16), and the rise was most apparent among complete responders (p=0.02).

Genomic DNA was extracted with the Qiagen DNeasy kit from unsorted PBMCs and from negatively selected CD4+ and CD8+ fractions. Using primers that anneal to V and J segments, immunoSEQ multiplex PCR amplified the TCR beta CDR3 regions. A synthetic immune receptor repertoire was used to minimize amplification bias, and any residual bias was removed computationally once sequencing was done. The original methods were these. Custom Python scripts were used to quantify repertoire diversity as the Shannon entropy index. Unsorted, CD4+ and CD8+ repertoires were analyzed separately, except for combined analyses in which CD4+ and CD8+ sequences were merged in silico. A clone was considered expanded if an increase in frequency of at least 2-fold after treatment relative to C1D1 was found, and a pseudocount of 0.5 was applied to clones undetected at baseline. Singleton clones were defined as clones with 0 or 1 copy at C1D1, and non-singleton clones were defined as clones with 2 or more copies. By matching protein sequences in sorted samples from the same patient, clones expanded in unsorted samples were annotated as CD4+, CD8+ or unknown. Wilcoxon tests were applied to paired samples to test diversity changes from C1D1 to C4D1. What TCRdb holds here is the immuneACCESS table cut down to in-frame rearrangements. Part of the clones is not present; checked against another copy, under half of the missing clones reflect an unresolved V gene, and the others are unexplained. From that table come the V and J calls and clone size; the DNA was used to work out D and trimming. This sample holds just over 60,000 clones; about 91% were observed only once. The ten largest account for around 12% of the sample.

The germline ends are 11 bases apart after V is trimmed by 0 bases and J by 1 base. Inclusive of the bounding cysteine and phenylalanine, the CDR3 is 16 residues long. Of the read, only the CDR3 DNA is kept; its 48 bases are in frame from base 1. Taken from the germline V gene, the CDR1 and CDR2 loops are LGHNA and YSLEER. The source of this sequence is a human donor with classical Hodgkin lymphoma. The specimen comprised peripheral blood mononuclear cells (PBMCs), sampled at baseline. The chain uses TRBV4-3 and TRBJ2-3; the D segment might be TRBD1 or TRBD2, since each matches 6 bases. The CDR3 sequence is CASSQDGRGGTDTQYF. Here is the DNA: TGCGCCAGCAGCCAAGATGGTAGGGGGGGCACAGATACGCAGTATTTT.